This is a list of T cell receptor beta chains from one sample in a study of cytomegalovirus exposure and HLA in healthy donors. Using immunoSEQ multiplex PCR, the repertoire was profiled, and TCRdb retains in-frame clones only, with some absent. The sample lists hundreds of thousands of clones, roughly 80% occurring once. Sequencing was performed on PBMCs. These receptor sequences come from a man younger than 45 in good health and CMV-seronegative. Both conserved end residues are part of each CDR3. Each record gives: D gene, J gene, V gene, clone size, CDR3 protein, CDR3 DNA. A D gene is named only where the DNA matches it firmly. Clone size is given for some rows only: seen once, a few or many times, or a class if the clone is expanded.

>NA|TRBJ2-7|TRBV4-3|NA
CASSHGGTYEQYF
TGCGCCAGCAGCCATGGAGGGACCTACGAGCAGTACTTC
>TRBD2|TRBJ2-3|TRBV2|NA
CASRLAGGRDTQYF
TGTGCCAGCAGATTAGCGGGGGGGAGAGATACGCAGTATTTT
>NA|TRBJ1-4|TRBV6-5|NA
CASSYYRGGDEKLFF
TGTGCCAGCAGTTACTATAGGGGGGGAGATGAAAAACTGTTTTTT
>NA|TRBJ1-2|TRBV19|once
CASSIPWRQASSNYGYTF
TGTGCCAGTAGTATTCCATGGCGGCAAGCCAGCTCTAACTATGGCTACACCTTC
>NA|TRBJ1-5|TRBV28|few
CASRSRVERVQPQHF
TGTGCCAGCAGATCTAGAGTGGAGAGGGTCCAGCCCCAGCATTTT
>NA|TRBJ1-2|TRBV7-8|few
CASSLRPETQHGYTF
TGTGCCAGCAGCTTAAGGCCCGAGACACAACATGGCTACACCTTC
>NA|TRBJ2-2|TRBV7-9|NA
CASRPPGAGTGELFF
TGTGCCAGCAGACCTCCAGGGGCTGGAACCGGGGAGCTGTTTTTT
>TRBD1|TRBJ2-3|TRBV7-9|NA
CASSPQGTGQGIKDTQYF
TGTGCCAGCAGCCCCCAGGGGACGGGACAGGGGATCAAGGATACGCAGTATTTT
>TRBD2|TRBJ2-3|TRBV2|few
CASSEMGLESNTQYF
TGTGCCAGCAGCGAAATGGGACTAGAATCTAATACGCAGTATTTT
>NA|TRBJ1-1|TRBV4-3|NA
CASSQDNRAFTEAFF
TGCGCCAGCAGCCAAGACAACAGGGCATTCACTGAAGCTTTCTTT
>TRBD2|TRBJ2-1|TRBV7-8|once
CASSPRLAGGLTYNEQFF
TGTGCCAGCAGCCCCCGACTAGCGGGGGGCCTCACATACAATGAGCAGTTCTTC
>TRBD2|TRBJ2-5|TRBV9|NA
CASSSTAGGLETQYF
TGTGCCAGCAGCTCCACCGCGGGGGGGCTGGAGACCCAGTACTTC
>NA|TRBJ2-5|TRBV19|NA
CASSGSEGETQYF
TGTGCCAGTAGTGGATCGGAGGGAGAGACCCAGTACTTC
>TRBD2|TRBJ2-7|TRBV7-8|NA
CASSGLAGDYEQYF
TGTGCCAGCAGCGGACTAGCGGGGGATTACGAGCAGTACTTC
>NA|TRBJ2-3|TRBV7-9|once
CSSSLGGVVPDTQYF
TGTTCCAGCAGCTTAGGCGGGGTCGTCCCAGATACGCAGTATTTT
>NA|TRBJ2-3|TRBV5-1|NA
CASSSADTTDTQYF
TGCGCCAGCAGCTCCGCGGACACTACAGATACGCAGTATTTT
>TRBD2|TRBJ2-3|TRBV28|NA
CASSLRGGPGNTQYF
TGTGCCAGCAGTTTACGCGGGGGGCCTGGAAATACGCAGTATTTT
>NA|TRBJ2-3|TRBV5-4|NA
CASSLSQSTDTQYF
TGTGCCAGCAGCTTGAGTCAGAGCACAGATACGCAGTATTTT
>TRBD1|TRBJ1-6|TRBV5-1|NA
CASSPYLTTGTGGSPLHF
TGCGCCAGCAGCCCTTACCTAACGACCGGGACAGGGGGTTCACCCCTCCACTTT
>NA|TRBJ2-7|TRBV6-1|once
CASSADPGLPYSYEQYF
TGTGCCAGCAGTGCAGATCCGGGACTTCCTTATTCCTACGAGCAGTACTTC
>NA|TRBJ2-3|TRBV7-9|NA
CASSLAQVTADTQYF
TGTGCCAGCAGCTTAGCACAGGTGACGGCAGATACGCAGTATTTT
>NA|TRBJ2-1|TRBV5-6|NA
CASSLTVTYNEQFF
TGTGCCAGCAGCTTGACAGTTACCTACAATGAGCAGTTCTTC
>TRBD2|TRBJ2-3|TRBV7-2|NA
CASSSYSGGADTQYF
TGTGCCAGCAGCTCCTATAGCGGGGGGGCAGATACGCAGTATTTT
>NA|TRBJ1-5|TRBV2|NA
CASIKEGNQPQHF
TGTGCCAGCATTAAGGAGGGAAATCAGCCCCAGCATTTT
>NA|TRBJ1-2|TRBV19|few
CASISGSPNYGYTF
TGTGCCAGTATCTCCGGGTCTCCCAACTATGGCTACACCTTC
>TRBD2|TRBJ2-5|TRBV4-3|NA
CASSRTSGGGWETQYF
TGCGCCAGCAGCCGGACTAGCGGGGGCGGATGGGAGACCCAGTACTTC
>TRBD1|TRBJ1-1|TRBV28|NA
CASSLSTTGGRTEAFF
TGTGCCAGCAGTTTATCCACGACAGGGGGCAGGACTGAAGCTTTCTTT
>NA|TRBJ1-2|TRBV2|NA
CASRQLSIGYTF
TGTGCCAGCCGACAGTTATCTATTGGCTACACCTTC
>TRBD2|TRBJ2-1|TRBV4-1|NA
CASSGTSGGYNEQFF
TGCGCCAGCAGTGGGACTAGCGGGGGGTACAATGAGCAGTTCTTC
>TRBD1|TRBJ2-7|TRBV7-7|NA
CASSSRDRGYEQYF
TGTGCTAGCAGCAGCCGGGACAGGGGCTACGAGCAGTACTTC
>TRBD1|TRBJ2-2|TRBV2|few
CASRDDRGQRNTGELFF
TGTGCCAGCAGAGACGACAGGGGGCAAAGGAACACCGGGGAGCTGTTTTTT
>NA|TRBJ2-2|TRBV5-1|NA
CASSLDGGYTGELFF
TGCGCCAGCAGCTTGGATGGGGGGTACACCGGGGAGCTGTTTTTT
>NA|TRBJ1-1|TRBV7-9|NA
CASSSPTVNTEAFF
TGTGCCAGCAGCTCCCCGACAGTGAACACTGAAGCTTTCTTT
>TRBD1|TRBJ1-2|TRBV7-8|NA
CASSLEGQANYGYTF
TGTGCCAGCAGCTTAGAGGGACAGGCTAACTATGGCTACACCTTC
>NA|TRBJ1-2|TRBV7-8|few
CASSPGLHYTF
TGTGCCAGCAGCCCAGGACTGCACTACACCTTC
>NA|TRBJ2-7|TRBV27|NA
CASSPSGTYEQYF
TGTGCCAGCAGTCCCTCAGGGACCTACGAGCAGTACTTC
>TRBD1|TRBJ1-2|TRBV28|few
CASSAPGQGPFYGYTF
TGTGCCAGCAGCGCCCCGGGACAGGGACCTTTCTATGGCTACACCTTC
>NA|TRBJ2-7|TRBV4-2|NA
CASSQDSASDEQYF
TGTGCCAGCAGCCAAGATAGCGCCTCTGACGAGCAGTACTTC
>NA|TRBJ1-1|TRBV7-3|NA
CASSWTQNEAFF
TGTGCCAGCAGCTGGACTCAAAATGAAGCTTTCTTT
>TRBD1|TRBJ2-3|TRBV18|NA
CASSPGTGVDTQYF
TGTGCCAGCTCACCGGGGACAGGGGTAGATACGCAGTATTTT
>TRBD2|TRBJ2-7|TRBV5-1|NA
CASSLLAGTYEQYF
TGCGCCAGCAGCTTACTAGCGGGGACTTACGAGCAGTACTTC
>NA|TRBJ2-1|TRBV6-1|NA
CASSPGTSFYNEQFF
TGTGCCAGCAGTCCCGGGACTTCATTCTACAATGAGCAGTTCTTC
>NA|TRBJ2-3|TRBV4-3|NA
CASSQERGGGRDTQYF
TGCGCCAGCAGCCAAGAGAGAGGGGGGGGCCGGGATACGCAGTATTTT
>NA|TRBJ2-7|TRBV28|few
CASSPIRGNEQYF
TGTGCCAGCAGTCCAATCCGGGGAAACGAGCAGTACTTC
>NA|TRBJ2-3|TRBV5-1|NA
CASSGRDTQYF
TGCGCCAGCTCGGGGAGAGATACGCAGTATTTT
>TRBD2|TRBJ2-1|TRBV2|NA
CASSEGLLAGETYNEQFF
TGTGCCAGCAGTGAAGGTTTGCTAGCGGGGGAGACATACAATGAGCAGTTCTTC
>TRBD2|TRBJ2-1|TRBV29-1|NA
CSVARGAYNEQFF
TGCAGCGTGGCCCGGGGGGCCTACAATGAGCAGTTCTTC
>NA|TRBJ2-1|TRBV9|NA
CASSARLGVDSPNNEQFF
TGTGCCAGCAGCGCTAGATTGGGTGTGGACAGCCCCAACAATGAGCAGTTCTTC
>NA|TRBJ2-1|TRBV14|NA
CASSQDWQVISTYNEQFF
TGTGCCAGCAGCCAAGATTGGCAAGTAATAAGTACCTACAATGAGCAGTTCTTC
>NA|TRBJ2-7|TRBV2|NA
CATRTGQYYEQYF
TGTGCCACGAGAACCGGACAGTACTACGAGCAGTACTTC
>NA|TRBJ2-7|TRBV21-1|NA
CASSKVRGYEQYF
TGTGCCAGCAGCAAAGTTCGAGGCTACGAGCAGTACTTC
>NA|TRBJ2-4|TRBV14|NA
CASSDSWGQPHLAKNIQYF
TGTGCCAGCAGCGACTCCTGGGGGCAGCCCCATCTAGCCAAAAACATTCAGTACTTC
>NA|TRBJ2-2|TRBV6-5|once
CASKGTRNTGELFF
TGTGCCAGCAAGGGGACACGGAACACCGGGGAGCTGTTTTTT
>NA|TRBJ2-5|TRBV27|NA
CASSSGTSLETQYF
TGTGCCAGCAGTTCCGGAACTAGTTTGGAGACCCAGTACTTC
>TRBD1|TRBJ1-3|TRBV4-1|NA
CASSRGTGVFGNTIYF
TGCGCCAGCAGCCGCGGGACAGGGGTATTTGGAAACACCATATATTTT
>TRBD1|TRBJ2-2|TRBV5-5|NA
CASSEQGSANTGELFF
TGTGCCAGCAGCGAACAGGGGTCAGCCAACACCGGGGAGCTGTTTTTT
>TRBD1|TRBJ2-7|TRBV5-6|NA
CASSPRTGGYEQYF
TGTGCCAGCAGCCCTCGGACAGGGGGATACGAGCAGTACTTC